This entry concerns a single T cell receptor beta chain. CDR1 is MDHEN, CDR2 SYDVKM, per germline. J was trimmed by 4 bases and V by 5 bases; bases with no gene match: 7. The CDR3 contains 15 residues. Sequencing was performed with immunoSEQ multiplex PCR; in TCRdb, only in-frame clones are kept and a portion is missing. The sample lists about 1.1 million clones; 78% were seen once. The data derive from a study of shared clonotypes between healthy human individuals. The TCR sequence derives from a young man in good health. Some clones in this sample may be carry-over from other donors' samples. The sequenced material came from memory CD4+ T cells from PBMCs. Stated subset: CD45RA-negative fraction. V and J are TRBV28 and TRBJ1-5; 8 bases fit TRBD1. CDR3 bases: TGTGCCAGCAGTCGGGGACAGGCTCGAAATCAGCCCCAGCATTTT. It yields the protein CASSRGQARNQPQHF.